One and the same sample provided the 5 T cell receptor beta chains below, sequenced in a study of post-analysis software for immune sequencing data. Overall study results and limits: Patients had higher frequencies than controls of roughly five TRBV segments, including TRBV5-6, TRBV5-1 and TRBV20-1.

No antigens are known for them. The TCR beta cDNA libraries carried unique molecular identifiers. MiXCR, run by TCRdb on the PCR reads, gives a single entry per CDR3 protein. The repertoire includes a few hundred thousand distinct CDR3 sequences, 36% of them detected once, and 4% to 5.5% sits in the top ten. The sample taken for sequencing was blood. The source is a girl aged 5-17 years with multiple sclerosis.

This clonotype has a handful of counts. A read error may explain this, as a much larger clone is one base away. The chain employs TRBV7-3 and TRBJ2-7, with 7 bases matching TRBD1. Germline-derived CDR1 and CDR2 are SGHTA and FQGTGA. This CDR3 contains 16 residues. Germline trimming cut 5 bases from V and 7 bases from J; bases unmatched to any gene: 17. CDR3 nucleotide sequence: TGTGCCAGCAGCGCTCCACAGGGGAAGGGTAGGAATGAGCAGTACTTC. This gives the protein CASSAPQGKGRNEQYF.

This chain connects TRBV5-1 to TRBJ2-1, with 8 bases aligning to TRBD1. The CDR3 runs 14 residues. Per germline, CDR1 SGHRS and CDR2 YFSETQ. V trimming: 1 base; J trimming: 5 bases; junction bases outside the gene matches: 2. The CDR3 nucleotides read TGCGCCAGCAGCTTGAGACAGGGGAACAATGAGCAGTTCTTC. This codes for CASSLRQGNNEQFF.

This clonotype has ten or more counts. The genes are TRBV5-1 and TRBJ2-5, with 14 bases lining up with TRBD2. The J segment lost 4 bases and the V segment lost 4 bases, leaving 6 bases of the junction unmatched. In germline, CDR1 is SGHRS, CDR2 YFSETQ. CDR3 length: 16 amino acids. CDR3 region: CASSTGTSGRGETQYF. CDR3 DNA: TGCGCCAGCAGCACCGGGACTAGCGGGAGAGGAGAGACCCAGTACTTC.

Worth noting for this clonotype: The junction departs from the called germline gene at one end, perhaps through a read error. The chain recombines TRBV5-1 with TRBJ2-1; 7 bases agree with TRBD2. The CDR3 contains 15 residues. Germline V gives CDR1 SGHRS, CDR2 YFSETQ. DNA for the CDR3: TGCGCCGGCAGCCCTACCGAGCGGGGTGGGAATGAGCAGTTCTTC. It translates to CAGSPTERGGNEQFF.

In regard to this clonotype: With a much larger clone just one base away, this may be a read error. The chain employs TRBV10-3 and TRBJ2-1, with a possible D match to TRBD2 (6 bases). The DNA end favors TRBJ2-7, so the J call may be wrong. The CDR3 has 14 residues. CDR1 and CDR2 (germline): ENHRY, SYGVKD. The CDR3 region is CAISGVGTYNEQYF. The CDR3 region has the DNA TGTGCCATCAGTGGGGTCGGGACTTACAATGAGCAGTACTTC.